The 23 T cell receptor beta chains below were found in one sample sequenced in a study of response to subunit inactivated influenza vaccine. MiXCR was run by TCRdb on the RT-PCR reads, yielding one entry per CDR3 protein. Of about 650,000 distinct CDR3 sequences detected, roughly 15% appear once; the ten largest clones hold around 7.6%. Specimen: PBMCs from blood, collected 14 days before vaccination. The receptors were sampled from a man aged 50 or older who received an inactivated influenza vaccine.

The table lists this clonotype with a few counts. The rearrangement uses TRBV12-3 or TRBV12-4 and TRBJ2-1, with 12 bases matching TRBD2. The CDR3 extends over 15 amino acids. V shed 6 bases and J 8 bases; nucleotides not matched to a gene: 8. The CDR3 is CASRPTSGRTDEQFF. CDR3 sequence (DNA): TGTGCCAGCAGGCCAACTAGCGGGAGGACGGATGAGCAGTTCTTC.

This clonotype was counted between two and nine times. The CDR3 coding sequence is TGCGCCAGCCGGGCCGGAGTAGCGGGAGGGACCAATGAGCAGTTCTTC. It specifies CASRAGVAGGTNEQFF. The V gene is TRBV5-1, the J gene TRBJ2-1; 11 bases agree with TRBD2. CDR1 is SGHRS and CDR2 is YFSETQ in the germline V gene. This CDR3 has 16 residues. V dropped 7 bases and J dropped 6; count of bases not matched to a gene: 12.

The rearrangement joins TRBV5-1 to TRBJ2-7, with TRBD1 as a possible D gene (5 bases). Trimming left V 0 bases short and J 2 bases short, with 12 bases between. This CDR3 has 15 amino acids. From germline, CDR1 is SGHRS and CDR2 YFSETQ. CDR3 nucleotide sequence: TGCGCCAGCAGCTTGGCGGCCAGGGCCCCCTACGAGCAGTACTTC. This sequence encodes CASSLAARAPYEQYF. Full variable domain (remainder filled in from reference TRBV5-1 and TRBJ2-7): KAGVTQTPRYLIKTRGQQVTLSCSPISGHRSVSWYQQTPGQGLQFLFEYFSETQRNKGNFPGRFSGRQFSNSRSEMNVSTLELGDSALYLCASSLAARAPYEQYFGPGTRLTVT.

This clonotype showed up just a few times. The gene calls are TRBV10-3 and TRBJ2-3; 14 nucleotides agree with TRBD2. The CDR3 consists of 15 residues. In germline, CDR1 is ENHRY, CDR2 SYGVKD. Trimming removed 6 bases from V and 4 bases from J; junction bases left unmatched: 3. CDR3 protein: CAIRGTSGSPDTQYF. DNA for the CDR3: TGTGCCATCAGGGGGACTAGCGGGAGCCCAGATACGCAGTATTTT.

This clonotype was observed a handful of times. V usage is TRBV11-2 and J usage is TRBJ1-1; D gene ambiguous. The V gene lost 7 bases and the J gene lost 3 bases, with 18 bases spanning the gap. The germline V gene encodes CDR1 SGHAT and CDR2 FQNNGV. This CDR3 has 15 residues. The CDR3 region has the DNA TGTGCCAGCACCCGAGGCGGGCATTCGGACACTGAAGCTTTCTTT. Translation gives CASTRGGHSDTEAFF.

The genes are TRBV6-5 and TRBJ2-3; D perhaps matches TRBD2 (5 bases). This CDR3 contains 17 residues. The germline CDR1 and CDR2 sequences are MNHEY and SVGAGI. Trimming removed 0 bases from V and 4 bases from J, with 17 bases in between. CDR3 bases: TGTGCCAGCAGTTACTCAGCGGCACCTTTGAGGGCAGATACGCAGTATTTT. Protein product: CASSYSAAPLRADTQYF.

The rearrangement joins TRBV10-1 to TRBJ1-1, with 7 bases fitting TRBD1. Trimming removed 2 bases from V and 1 base from J; junction bases left unmatched: 10. Germline CDR1 WNHNN, CDR2 SYGVQD (reference sequence). CDR3 length equals 17 residues. CDR3 sequence: CASSEPGQTTPNTEAFF. CDR3 coding DNA: TGCGCCAGCAGTGAGCCGGGACAGACGACTCCGAACACTGAAGCTTTCTTT.

The rearrangement links TRBV20-1 to TRBJ2-2, with D possibly TRBD2 on 5 matching bases. V was cut by 3 bases and J by 0 bases, with 11 bases left in between. This CDR3 spans 15 amino acids. CDR1 is DFQATT, CDR2 SNEGSKA, per germline (reference sequence). CDR3: CSASIRGSNTGELFF. As DNA, the CDR3 is TGCAGTGCTAGCATACGGGGTTCGAACACCGGGGAGCTGTTTTTT.

This clonotype was detected ten times or more. The genes are TRBV4-2 and TRBJ1-3; the D is unclear. The ends were cut back, 1 base at V and 4 bases at J, with 8 bases in the middle. The CDR3 has 14 amino acids. CDR1 and CDR2 (germline): LGHNA, YNFKEQ. CDR3 in amino acids: CASSQAREGNTIYF. The CDR3 region has the DNA TGTGCCAGCAGCCAAGCGAGGGAAGGAAACACCATATATTTT.

This clonotype was seen only a few times. CDR3 amino acids: CASSIGTPTEQYF. The CDR3 DNA sequence: TGTGCCAGCAGTATCGGGACACCCACCGAGCAGTACTTC. This chain joins TRBV12-3 or TRBV12-4 and TRBJ2-7; TRBD1 is a possible D gene (6 bases). The CDR3 consists of 13 residues. The V end was cut by 5 bases, the J end by 6 bases, with 14 bases between.

This clonotype was seen only a few times. The chain is built from TRBV24-1 and TRBJ2-2; D gene uncertain. CDR3 length: 13 amino acids. In germline, CDR1 is KGHDR, CDR2 SFDVKD. V lost 8 bases, J lost 7 bases, and 13 bases lay in between. The CDR3 protein is CATKPGGHGELFF. CDR3 bases: TGTGCCACCAAACCTGGCGGCCACGGGGAGCTGTTTTTT.

The J gene is TRBJ2-3, the V gene TRBV5-6; 8 bases line up with TRBD1. V lost 4 bases, J lost 4 bases, and 5 bases stayed unmatched. CDR1 and CDR2 (germline): SGHDT, YYEEEE. The CDR3 runs 14 residues. The CDR3: CASSTDRVSDTQYF. Here the CDR3 DNA reads TGTGCCAGCAGCACGGACAGGGTGTCAGATACGCAGTATTTT. Full variable domain (missing parts from reference TRBV5-6 and TRBJ2-3): DAGVTQSPTHLIKTRGQQVTLRCSPKSGHDTVSWYQQALGQGPQFIFQYYEEEERQRGNFPDRFSGHQFPNYSSELNVNALLLGDSALYLCASSTDRVSDTQYFGPGTRLTVL.

The table lists this clonotype with a few counts. The genes are TRBV25-1 and TRBJ2-3; D remains ambiguous. The germline gives CDR1 MGHDK, CDR2 SYGVNS. This CDR3 has 16 residues. Trimming removed 3 bases at V and 2 bases at J, with 15 bases between. The CDR3 DNA follows: TGTGCCAGCAGTGATACCTGGAGAGAAAACACAGATACGCAGTATTTT. It translates to CASSDTWRENTDTQYF.

This clonotype was recorded a few times. The chain couples TRBV6-5 to TRBJ2-5; the D gene could be TRBD1 or TRBD2 (5 bases each). V was pared by 2 bases and J by 1 base, with 11 bases between. From germline, CDR1 is MNHEY and CDR2 SVGAGI. This CDR3 region has 15 residues. CDR3 DNA: TGTGCCAGCAGTTACGAGGGTGGGGGCCAAGAGACCCAGTACTTC. Encoded protein: CASSYEGGGQETQYF.

This clonotype was counted only a few times. This chain links TRBV20-1 with TRBJ1-5, with D possibly being TRBD1 (6 bases). The germline CDR1 and CDR2 sequences are DFQATT and SNEGSKA (reference sequence). There are 15 residues in the CDR3. V shed 4 bases and J shed 7 bases, with 20 bases lying between them. The CDR3 nucleotides read TGCAGTGCTATAGAAGAGGAGGGGGGATGGCAGCCCCAGCATTTT. It codes for CSAIEEEGGWQPQHF.

V and J are TRBV4-2 and TRBJ2-3; TRBD2 aligns across 7 bases. V shed 1 base, J shed 0 bases, and the junction held 4 bases outside the gene matches. CDR3 length: 16 residues. Germline CDR1 is LGHNA and CDR2 is YNFKEQ. The CDR3 reads CASSQGFSGSTDTQYF. In DNA form, the CDR3 reads TGTGCCAGCAGCCAAGGTTTTAGCGGGAGCACAGATACGCAGTATTTT.

The gene calls are TRBV19 and TRBJ2-7; D is uncertain. The germline V gene has CDR1 LNHDA and CDR2 SQIVND (reference sequence). This CDR3 spans 13 amino acids. V gave up 3 bases and J gave up 0 bases, with 6 bases separating them. The CDR3 loop is CASSITVSYEQYF. The DNA of the CDR3 is TGTGCCAGTAGTATTACAGTCTCCTACGAGCAGTACTTC.

This clonotype was detected only a few times. The rearrangement uses TRBV2 and TRBJ2-3; D remains unclear. Deletions cut 6 bases from V and 3 bases from J, with 7 bases between. The CDR3 length is 12 residues. Germline V CDR1 and CDR2: SNHLY, FYNNEI. Here the CDR3 DNA reads TGTGCCAGCAGGGCGTGGACAGATACGCAGTATTTT. Translated: CASRAWTDTQYF.

This chain uses TRBV7-8 with TRBJ1-4; a weak D match, TRBD1 (6 bases). Trimming took 3 bases from V and 9 from J, leaving 14 bases between them. Germline-derived CDR1 and CDR2 are SGHVS and FQNEAQ. The CDR3 has 14 residues. The CDR3 region is CASSLGGRGKKLFF. DNA for the CDR3: TGTGCCAGCAGCTTGGGGGGCAGAGGTAAAAAACTGTTTTTT. The full variable domain, with the rest looked up from reference TRBV7-8 and TRBJ1-4, is GAGVSQSPRYKVAKRGQDVALRCDPISGHVSLFWYQQALGQGPEFLTYFQNEAQLDKSGLPSDRFFAERPEGSVSTLKIQRTQQEDSAVYLCASSLGGRGKKLFFGSGTQLSVL.

V usage is TRBV29-1 and J usage is TRBJ1-1, with D perhaps matching TRBD1 (5 bases). Trimming took 4 bases from V and 1 from J, leaving 10 bases between them. This CDR3 spans 13 amino acids. Germline CDR1 reads SQVTM; CDR2 reads ANQGSEA. The CDR3 region has the DNA TGCAGCGTTGGGGTGACAGCGAACACTGAAGCTTTCTTT. Protein sequence: CSVGVTANTEAFF.

This clonotype was seen a handful of times. The V and J genes are TRBV29-1 and TRBJ1-1; D is uncertain. The germline V gene encodes CDR1 SQVTM and CDR2 ANQGSEA. V shed 6 bases and J shed 3 bases, with 14 bases lying between them. This CDR3 spans 13 amino acids. The CDR3, as DNA: TGCAGCGTCGGGAGCAATAAGGACACTGAAGCTTTCTTT. Amino acid sequence: CSVGSNKDTEAFF.

This clonotype was seen only a few times. This chain joins TRBV15 and TRBJ2-7; D ambiguous. Trimming shortened V by 1 base and J by 1 base, and 8 bases separated the two germline ends. Germline V gene lookup returns CDR1 LNHNV and CDR2 YYDKDF (reference sequence). The CDR3 is made up of 14 amino acids. The CDR3 is CATSRARRSYEQYF. The CDR3 DNA follows: TGTGCCACCAGCAGAGCCCGGAGATCCTACGAGCAGTACTTC.

This clonotype was recorded a few times. The chain combines TRBV27 with TRBJ2-1, with D uncertain. CDR1 is MNHEY and CDR2 is SMNVEV in the germline V gene (reference sequence). Deletions cut 3 bases from V and 2 bases from J, with 11 bases between. This CDR3 comprises 15 residues. In DNA form, the CDR3 reads TGTGCCAGCAGTTTGAGTAAAAACCCCTACAATGAGCAGTTCTTC. Its protein product is CASSLSKNPYNEQFF.